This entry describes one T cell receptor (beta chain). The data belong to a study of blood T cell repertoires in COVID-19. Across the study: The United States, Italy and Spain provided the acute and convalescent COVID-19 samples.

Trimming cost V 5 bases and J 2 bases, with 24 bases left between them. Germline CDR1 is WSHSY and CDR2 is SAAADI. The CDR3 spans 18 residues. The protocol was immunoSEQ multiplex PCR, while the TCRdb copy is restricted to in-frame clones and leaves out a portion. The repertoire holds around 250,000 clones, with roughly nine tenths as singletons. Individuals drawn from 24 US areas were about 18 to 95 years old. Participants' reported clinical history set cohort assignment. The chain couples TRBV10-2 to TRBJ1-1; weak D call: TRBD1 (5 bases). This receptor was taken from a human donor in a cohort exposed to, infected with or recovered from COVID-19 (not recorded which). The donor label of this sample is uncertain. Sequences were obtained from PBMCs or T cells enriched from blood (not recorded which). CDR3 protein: CASSRQGRFEPGNTEAFF. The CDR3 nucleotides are TGCGCCAGCAGTCGGCAGGGCCGATTCGAACCCGGCAACACTGAAGCTTTCTTT.